This T cell receptor (beta chain) was sequenced in a study of shared clonotypes between healthy human individuals. CDR3 length: 14 amino acids. J lost 4 bases, V lost 6 bases, and 1 base had no gene match. From germline, CDR1 is SGHTA and CDR2 FQGNSA. Partitioning of CD4+ cells yielded a CD45RA+ naive subset and a CD45RA-negative memory subset. The data were produced by immunoSEQ multiplex PCR, yet TCRdb's version contains in-frame clones alone and is incomplete. The sample yields 2 million to 2.5 million clones, 95% seen once. V and J are TRBV7-2 and TRBJ2-5; 14 bases map to TRBD2. Sequencing was done on a sample of naive CD4+ T cells sorted from blood. Subset denoted: CD45RA+ positively selected. This sequence was found in a man aged 18 to 30 in good health. The CDR3 bases are TGTGCCAGCAGGGGACTAGCGGGGGTAGAGACCCAGTACTTC. Translation gives CASRGLAGVETQYF. Together with reference TRBV7-2 and TRBJ2-5, the CDR3 gives the full variable domain: GAGVSQSPSNKVTEKGKDVELRCDPISGHTALYWYRQSLGQGLEFLIYFQGNSAPDKSGLPSDRFSAERTGGSVSTLTIQRTQQEDSAVYLCASRGLAGVETQYFGPGTRLLVL.